This T cell receptor beta chain came from a study of CD8+CD57+ T cells in acquired aplastic anemia. Study at large: Across the sorted CD4+ and CD8+ cells, DNA amounts averaged approximately 3.1 ug. Some 10 million reads, on average, were obtained for CD4+ cells from healthy donors.

Both TCR beta VDJ combination and CDR3 sequence profiling were carried out. Genomic DNA was the template for this profiling. TCRdb redid the calling of the reads with MiXCR, one entry per CDR3 protein. This sample has 150,000 or so distinct CDR3 sequences, with 60% to 70% found just once. The study's findings and limits: Sharing between patients and controls was observed for around 27 CD8+ CDR3 sequences. Levels of CD8+ Simpson's diversity were not significantly distinct in patients versus controls.

CDR1 is MNHNS and CDR2 is SASEGT in the germline V gene. The CDR3 totals 14 residues. A note on this clonotype: The antigen is not known. This clone may be a read error of a much larger clone one base away.

The sequence was collected from a human donor in good health. Sequenced: sorted CD4+, CD8+, or CD8+CD57+ T cells (not recorded which) from PBMCs. The rearrangement joins TRBV6-1 to TRBJ2-1; the D is unclear. CDR3 region: CTSSEGNLVGEQFF. In DNA form, the CDR3 reads TGTACCAGCAGTGAAGGGAACCTGGTCGGTGAGCAGTTCTTC.